Given below is one T cell receptor beta chain in context. The data were obtained in a study of blood T cell repertoires in COVID-19. Overall study context: Samples of COVID-19 (acute and convalescent) were obtained from the United States, Italy and Spain. From T cells, B-cell-depleted T cells, or PBMCs came the material, which was cDNA or gDNA.

Germline CDR1 is SGHTA and CDR2 is FQGNSA. The CDR3 is 13 residues long. V was clipped by 1 base and J by 5 bases, with 8 bases between them. Under the authors' procedure: The assay estimated nucleated cells by amplifying reference gene primers. The assay was immunoSEQ multiplex PCR, and TCRdb's table has in-frame clones only and misses some. V, J and clone size are taken as reported in that table, and D and trimming were inferred from the DNA itself. The sample lists around 270,000 clones, roughly 90% occurring once. The source is a man aged 35 to 55 with acute or convalescent COVID-19. V usage is TRBV7-2 and J usage is TRBJ1-1; no clear D. Sequenced input: peripheral blood. In DNA, the CDR3 is TGTGCCAGCAGCTTAGGGCAAGAAACTGAAGCTTTCTTT. This sequence encodes CASSLGQETEAFF.